One and the same sample provided the 18 T cell receptor beta chains below, sequenced in a study of blood T cell repertoires in COVID-19. Libraries were prepared by immunoSEQ multiplex PCR; TCRdb keeps only in-frame clonotypes and omits some of them. This table holds hundreds of thousands of clones, around nine tenths found once. The sample consisted of peripheral blood. These TCRs come from a man aged 55 to 70 who had recovered from COVID-19.

This rearrangement joins TRBV5-6 to TRBJ2-3; the D is unclear. Germline values: CDR1 SGHDT, CDR2 YYEEEE. Trimming cost V 4 bases and J 6 bases, with 9 bases left between them. The CDR3 is made up of 12 amino acids. The CDR3 nucleotides read TGTGCCAGCAGCGTCCCGTTGGATACGCAGTATTTT. This encodes CASSVPLDTQYF. Looking up the rest from reference TRBV5-6 and TRBJ2-3 gives the full variable domain: DAGVTQSPTHLIKTRGQQVTLRCSPKSGHDTVSWYQQALGQGPQFIFQYYEEEERQRGNFPDRFSGHQFPNYSSELNVNALLLGDSALYLCASSVPLDTQYFGPGTRLTVL.

The CDR3 sequence is CSASPLAGGSTDTQYF. The CDR3, as DNA: TGCAGTGCTAGTCCCCTAGCGGGAGGTAGCACAGATACGCAGTATTTT. The genes are TRBV20-1 and TRBJ2-3, with 11 bases lining up with TRBD2. CDR1 and CDR2 from the germline V gene are DFQATT and SNEGSKA (reference sequence). The V segment lost 3 bases and the J segment 0 bases; nucleotides outside the gene matches: 5. The CDR3 has 16 amino acids.

The chain employs TRBV19 and TRBJ1-1; no firm D call. The germline V gene has CDR1 LNHDA and CDR2 SQIVND (reference sequence). This CDR3 is 12 amino acids long. The ends were cut back, 3 bases at V and 8 bases at J, with 10 bases in the middle. The CDR3 coding sequence is TGTGCCAGTAGTATTACCCCCCTAGAAGCTTTCTTT. Its translation: CASSITPLEAFF.

As DNA, the CDR3 is TGTGCCAGCAGCCCTCCCCCGGGATTCCTCACCGAGCAGTACTTC. The encoded protein is CASSPPPGFLTEQYF. The chain couples TRBV28 to TRBJ2-7; D may be TRBD2 (5 bases). This CDR3 is built from 15 residues. Trimming took off 6 bases at V and 6 bases at J, with 21 bases between the two ends. CDR1 and CDR2 (germline): MDHEN, SYDVKM.

The chain employs TRBV5-1 and TRBJ1-3; 8 bases agree with TRBD1. Germline V gene sequence: CDR1 SGHRS, CDR2 YFSETQ. The ends lost 5 bases at V and 2 bases at J; junction bases unmatched: 6. The CDR3 is 15 residues long. CDR3 sequence (DNA): TGCGCCAGCAGTTTCACAGGGGGGGCTGGAAACACCATATATTTT. Protein product: CASSFTGGAGNTIYF.

The rearrangement uses TRBV5-1 and TRBJ2-2; weak D call: TRBD1 (5 bases). This CDR3 region has 15 residues. V lost 4 bases and J lost 2, with 12 bases in between. Germline V gene data show CDR1 as SGHRS and CDR2 as YFSETQ. CDR3 coding DNA: TGCGCCAGCAGCCTACAGACAGTAAACACCGGGGAGCTGTTTTTT. This translates into CASSLQTVNTGELFF. Supplemented by reference TRBV5-1 and TRBJ2-2, the full variable domain reads KAGVTQTPRYLIKTRGQQVTLSCSPISGHRSVSWYQQTPGQGLQFLFEYFSETQRNKGNFPGRFSGRQFSNSRSEMNVSTLELGDSALYLCASSLQTVNTGELFFGEGSRLTVL.

The CDR3 loop is CASSDSADYYNNEQFF. The CDR3 nucleotides read TGTGCCAGCAGTGATTCAGCAGACTACTACAATAATGAGCAGTTCTTC. This chain links TRBV2 with TRBJ2-1, with D perhaps TRBD2 (5 bases). CDR1 and CDR2 from the germline V gene are SNHLY and FYNNEI. Trimming removed 3 bases from V and 7 bases from J, with 19 bases in between. This CDR3 is 16 amino acids long. Using reference TRBV2 and TRBJ2-1 for the parts outside the CDR3, the full variable domain is EPEVTQTPSHQVTQMGQEVILRCVPISNHLYFYWYRQILGQKVEFLVSFYNNEISEKSEIFDDQFSVERPDGSNFTLKIRSTKLEDSAMYFCASSDSADYYNNEQFFGPGTRLTVL.

The gene calls are TRBV3-1 (or the pseudogene TRBV3-2) and TRBJ2-7, with D hard to call. The CDR3 length is 15 residues. Germline V gene sequence: CDR1 LGHDT, CDR2 YNNKEL (reference sequence). Trimming took 3 bases from V and 2 from J, leaving 14 bases between them. Written as DNA, the CDR3 is TGTGCCAGCAGCCAGTCCGCCTTACTCGCCTACGAGCAGTACTTC. Its protein is CASSQSALLAYEQYF.

With regard to this clone: At one end the junction does not follow the germline gene, possibly because of a read error. This CDR3 reads CASNIWGQQGGQPQHF. The DNA of the CDR3 is TGTGCCAGTAATATATGGGGTCAACAGGGAGGGCAGCCCCAGCATTTT. The chain has TRBV19 and TRBJ1-5; D might be TRBD1 (6 bases). The V gene's germline CDR1 is LNHDA and CDR2 SQIVND (reference sequence). The CDR3 is made up of 16 amino acids. Based on the CDR3 plus reference TRBV19 and TRBJ1-5, the full variable domain is DGGITQSPKYLFRKEGQNVTLSCEQNLNHDAMYWYRQDPGQGLRLIYYSQIVNDFQKGDIAEGYSVSREKKESFPLTVTSAQKNPTAFYLCASNIWGQQGGQPQHFGDGTRLSIL.

The chain links TRBV11-2 to TRBJ2-1; D possibly corresponds to TRBD2 (6 bases). Per the germline V gene, CDR1 is SGHAT and CDR2 is FQNNGV. This CDR3 has 12 residues. Trimming took 8 bases from V and 4 from J, leaving 9 bases between them. The CDR3 spells CASGRGYNEQFF. In DNA, the CDR3 is TGTGCCAGCGGCCGGGGGTACAATGAGCAGTTCTTC. Drawing the rest from reference TRBV11-2 and TRBJ2-1, the complete variable domain is EAGVAQSPRYKIIEKRQSVAFWCNPISGHATLYWYQQILGQGPKLLIQFQNNGVVDDSQLPKDRFSAERLKGVDSTLKIQPAKLEDSAVYLCASGRGYNEQFFGPGTRLTVL.

CDR3 sequence (DNA): TGTGCCACCAGTGGGGCCTTTGGCGGGCCGAGCTCCTACAATGAGCAGTTCTTC. Protein product: CATSGAFGGPSSYNEQFF. This chain links TRBV24-1 with TRBJ2-1; perhaps TRBD2 as D (5 bases). The CDR3 extends over 18 amino acids. V lost 5 bases, J lost 0 bases, and 19 bases lay in between. Germline lookup yields CDR1 KGHDR and CDR2 SFDVKD.

The chain has TRBV5-5 and TRBJ2-5; 8 bases fit TRBD1. V lost 0 bases, J lost 4 bases, and 2 bases stayed unmatched. The germline CDR1 and CDR2 sequences are SGHKS and YYEKEE (reference sequence). This CDR3 is built from 14 residues. CDR3 nucleotide sequence: TGTGCCAGCAGCTTGGGGACAGGGCCAGAGACCCAGTACTTC. Protein sequence: CASSLGTGPETQYF.

This chain uses TRBV29-1 with TRBJ2-3; 9 positions match TRBD2. This CDR3 contains 15 residues. The V gene end was trimmed by 7 bases and the J gene end by 2 bases; junction bases not matched to a gene: 10. CDR1 is SQVTM, CDR2 ANQGSEA, per germline. This chain's CDR3 is CSGVRASGVTDTQYF. The DNA of the CDR3 is TGCAGCGGAGTTAGGGCTAGCGGGGTCACAGATACGCAGTATTTT.

The J gene is TRBJ1-3, the V gene TRBV5-5; D is unresolved. Germline values: CDR1 SGHKS, CDR2 YYEKEE (reference sequence). The CDR3 has 15 residues. Trimming shortened V by 4 bases and J by 0 bases, and 11 bases separated the two germline ends. The CDR3 spells CASSKDQASGNTIYF. CDR3 coding DNA: TGTGCCAGCAGCAAAGACCAGGCCTCTGGAAACACCATATATTTT. Drawing the rest from reference TRBV5-5 and TRBJ1-3, the complete variable domain is DAGVTQSPTHLIKTRGQQVTLRCSPISGHKSVSWYQQVLGQGPQFIFQYYEKEERGRGNFPDRFSARQFPNYSSELNVNALLLGDSALYLCASSKDQASGNTIYFGEGSWLTVV.

The chain employs TRBV19 and TRBJ2-7, with TRBD2 matching 7 bases. The CDR3 runs to 15 residues. The trim removed 0 bases at V and 2 bases at J, leaving 4 bases unmatched. The V gene's germline CDR1 is LNHDA and CDR2 SQIVND (reference sequence). The DNA of the CDR3 is TGTGCCAGTAGTATAGATCCGGGGGGAACCTACGAGCAGTACTTC. The encoded protein is CASSIDPGGTYEQYF. Based on the CDR3 plus reference TRBV19 and TRBJ2-7, the full variable domain is DGGITQSPKYLFRKEGQNVTLSCEQNLNHDAMYWYRQDPGQGLRLIYYSQIVNDFQKGDIAEGYSVSREKKESFPLTVTSAQKNPTAFYLCASSIDPGGTYEQYFGPGTRLTVT.

This clone has more than one count but fewer than ten. The chain links TRBV19 to TRBJ2-2; TRBD1 matches at 7 bases. The CDR3 contains 15 residues. Germline V gene data show CDR1 as LNHDA and CDR2 as SQIVND (reference sequence). J gave up 2 bases and V 6 bases, and 6 bases lay outside the gene matches. The CDR3 here is CASSTDRRNTGELFF. CDR3 in DNA: TGTGCCAGTAGCACGGACAGGCGCAACACCGGGGAGCTGTTTTTT.

V is TRBV6-2 or TRBV6-3 and J is TRBJ2-3; a weak D match, TRBD1 (5 bases). From germline, CDR1 is MNHEY and CDR2 SVGEGT. V gave up 4 bases and J gave up 5 bases, with 16 bases separating them. The CDR3 length is 15 residues. CDR3 amino acids: CASSSPGRWLDTQYF. CDR3 sequence (DNA): TGTGCCAGCAGTTCCCCAGGGCGATGGTTAGATACGCAGTATTTT.

V is TRBV21-1 and J is TRBJ1-5. TRBV21-1 constitutes a pseudogene. CDR3 size: 16 residues. The CDR3 coding sequence is TGTGCCAGCAGCAAAGTAAGCGGGGAGGGGGATCAGCCCCAGCATTTT. Its translation is CASSKVSGEGDQPQHF.